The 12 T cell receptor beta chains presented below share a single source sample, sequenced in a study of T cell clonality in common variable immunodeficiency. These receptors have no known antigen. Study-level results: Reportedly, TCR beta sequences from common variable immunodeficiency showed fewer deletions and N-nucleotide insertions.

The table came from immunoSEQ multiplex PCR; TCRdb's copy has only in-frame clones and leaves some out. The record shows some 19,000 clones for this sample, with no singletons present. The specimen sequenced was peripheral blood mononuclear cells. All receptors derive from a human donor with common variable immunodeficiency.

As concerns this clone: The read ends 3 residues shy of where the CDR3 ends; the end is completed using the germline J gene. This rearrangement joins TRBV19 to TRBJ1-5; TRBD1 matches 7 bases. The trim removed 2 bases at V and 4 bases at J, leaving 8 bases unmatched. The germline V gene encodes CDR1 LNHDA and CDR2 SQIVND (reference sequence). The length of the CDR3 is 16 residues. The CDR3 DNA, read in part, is TGTGCCAGTAGTATATTGGGGTACAGGGGTAATCAGCCC. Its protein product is CASSILGYRGNQP. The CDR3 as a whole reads CASSILGYRGNQPQHF.

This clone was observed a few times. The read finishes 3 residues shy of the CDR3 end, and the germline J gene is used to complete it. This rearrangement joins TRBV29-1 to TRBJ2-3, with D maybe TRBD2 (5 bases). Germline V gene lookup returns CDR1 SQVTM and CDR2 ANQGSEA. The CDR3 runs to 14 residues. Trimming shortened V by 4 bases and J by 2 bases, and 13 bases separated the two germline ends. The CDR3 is CSVVGERSTDTQYF. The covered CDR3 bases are TGCAGCGTTGTTGGGGAGCGGTCCACAGATACG.

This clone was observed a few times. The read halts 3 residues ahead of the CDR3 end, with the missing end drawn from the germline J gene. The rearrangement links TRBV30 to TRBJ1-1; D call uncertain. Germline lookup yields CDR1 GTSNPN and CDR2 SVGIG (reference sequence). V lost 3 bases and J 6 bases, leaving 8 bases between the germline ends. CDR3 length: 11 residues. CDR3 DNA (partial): TGTGCCTGGAGGTTATTATCTGAA. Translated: CAWRLLSE. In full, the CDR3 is CAWRLLSEAFF.

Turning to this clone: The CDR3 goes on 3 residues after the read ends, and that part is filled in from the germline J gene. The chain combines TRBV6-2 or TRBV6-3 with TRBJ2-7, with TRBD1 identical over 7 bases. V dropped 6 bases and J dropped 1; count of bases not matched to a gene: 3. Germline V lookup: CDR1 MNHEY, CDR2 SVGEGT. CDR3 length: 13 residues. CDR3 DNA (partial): TGTGCCAGCAGCAGGGACAGATCCTACGAG. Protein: CASSRDRSYE. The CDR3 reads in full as CASSRDRSYEQYF.

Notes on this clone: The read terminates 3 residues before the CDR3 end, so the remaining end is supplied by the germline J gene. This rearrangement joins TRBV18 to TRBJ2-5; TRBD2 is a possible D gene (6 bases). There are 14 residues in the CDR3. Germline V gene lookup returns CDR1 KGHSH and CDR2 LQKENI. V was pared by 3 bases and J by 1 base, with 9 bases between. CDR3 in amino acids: CASSPGGIQETQYF. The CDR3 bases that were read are TGTGCCAGCTCACCTGGGGGGATCCAAGAGACC. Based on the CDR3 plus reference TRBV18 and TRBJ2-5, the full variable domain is NAGVMQNPRHLVRRRGQEARLRCSPMKGHSHVYWYRQLPEEGLKFMVYLQKENIIDESGMPKERFSAEFPKEGPSILRIQQVVRGDSAAYFCASSPGGIQETQYFGPGTRLLVL.

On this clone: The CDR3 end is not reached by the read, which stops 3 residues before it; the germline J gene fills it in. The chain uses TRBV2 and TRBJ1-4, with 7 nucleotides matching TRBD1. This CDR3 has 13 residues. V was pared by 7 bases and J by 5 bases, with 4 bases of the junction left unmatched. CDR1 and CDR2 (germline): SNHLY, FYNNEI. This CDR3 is CASTGTENEKLFF. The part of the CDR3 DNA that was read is TGTGCCAGCACCGGGACAGAAAATGAAAAA.

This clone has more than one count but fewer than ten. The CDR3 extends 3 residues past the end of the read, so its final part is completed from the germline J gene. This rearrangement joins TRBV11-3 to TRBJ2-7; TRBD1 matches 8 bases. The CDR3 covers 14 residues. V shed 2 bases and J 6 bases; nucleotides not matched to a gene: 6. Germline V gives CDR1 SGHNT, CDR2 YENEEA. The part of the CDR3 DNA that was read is TGTGCCAGCAGCTTACAGGGGGCGCGATCCGAG. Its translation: CASSLQGARSE. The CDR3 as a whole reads CASSLQGARSEQYF.

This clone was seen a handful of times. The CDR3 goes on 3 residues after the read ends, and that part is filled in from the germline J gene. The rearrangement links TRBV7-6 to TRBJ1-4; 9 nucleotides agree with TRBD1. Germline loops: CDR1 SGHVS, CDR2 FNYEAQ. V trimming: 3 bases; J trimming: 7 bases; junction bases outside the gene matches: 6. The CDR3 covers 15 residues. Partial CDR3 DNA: TGTGCCAGCAGCTTGGGACAGGGTTTTAGTGAAAAA. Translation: CASSLGQGFSEK. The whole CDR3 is CASSLGQGFSEKLFF.

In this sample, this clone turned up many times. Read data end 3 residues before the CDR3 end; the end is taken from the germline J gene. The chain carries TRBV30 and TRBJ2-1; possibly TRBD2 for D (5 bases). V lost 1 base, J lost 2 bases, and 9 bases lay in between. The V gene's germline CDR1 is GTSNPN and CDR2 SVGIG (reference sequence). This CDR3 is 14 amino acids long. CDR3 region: CAWSAIGAYNEQFF. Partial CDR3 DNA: TGTGCCTGGAGTGCAATCGGGGCCTACAATGAG.

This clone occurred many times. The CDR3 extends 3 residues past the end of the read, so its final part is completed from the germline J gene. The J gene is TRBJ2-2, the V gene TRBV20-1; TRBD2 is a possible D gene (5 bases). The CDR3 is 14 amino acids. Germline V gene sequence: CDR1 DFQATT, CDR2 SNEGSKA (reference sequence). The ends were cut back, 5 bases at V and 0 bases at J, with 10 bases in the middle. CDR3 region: CSAPSRPNTGELFF. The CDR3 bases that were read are TGCAGTGCTCCTAGCCGACCGAACACCGGGGAG.

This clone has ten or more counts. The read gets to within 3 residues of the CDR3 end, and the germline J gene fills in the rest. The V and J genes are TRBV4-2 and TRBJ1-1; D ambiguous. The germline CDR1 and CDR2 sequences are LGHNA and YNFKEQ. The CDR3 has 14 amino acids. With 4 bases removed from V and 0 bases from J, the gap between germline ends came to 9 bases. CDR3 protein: CASSLSIMNTEAFF. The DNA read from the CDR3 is TGTGCCAGCAGCCTCAGTATCATGAACACTGAA.

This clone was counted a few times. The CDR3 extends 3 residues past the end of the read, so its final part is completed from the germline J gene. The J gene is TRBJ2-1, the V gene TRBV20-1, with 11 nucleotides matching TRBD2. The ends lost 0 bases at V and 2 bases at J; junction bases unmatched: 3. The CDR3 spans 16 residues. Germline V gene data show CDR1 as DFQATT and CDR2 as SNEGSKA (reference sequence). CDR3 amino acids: CSARDLAGGPYNEQFF. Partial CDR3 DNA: TGCAGTGCTAGAGATCTAGCGGGAGGCCCCTACAATGAG.